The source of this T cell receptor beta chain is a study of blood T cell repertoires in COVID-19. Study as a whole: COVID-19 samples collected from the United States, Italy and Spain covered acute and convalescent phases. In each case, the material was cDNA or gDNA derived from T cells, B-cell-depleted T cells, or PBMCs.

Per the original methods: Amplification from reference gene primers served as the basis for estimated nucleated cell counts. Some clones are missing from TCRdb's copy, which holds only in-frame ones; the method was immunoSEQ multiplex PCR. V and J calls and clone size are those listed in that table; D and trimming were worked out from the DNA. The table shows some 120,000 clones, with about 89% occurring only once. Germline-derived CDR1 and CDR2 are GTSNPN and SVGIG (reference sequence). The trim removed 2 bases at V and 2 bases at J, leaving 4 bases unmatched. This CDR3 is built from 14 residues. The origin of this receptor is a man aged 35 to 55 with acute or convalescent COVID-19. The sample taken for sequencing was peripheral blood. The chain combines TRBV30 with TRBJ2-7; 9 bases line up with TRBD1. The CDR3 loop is CAWSWDRAAYEQYF. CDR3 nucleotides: TGTGCCTGGAGTTGGGACAGGGCTGCCTACGAGCAGTACTTC.